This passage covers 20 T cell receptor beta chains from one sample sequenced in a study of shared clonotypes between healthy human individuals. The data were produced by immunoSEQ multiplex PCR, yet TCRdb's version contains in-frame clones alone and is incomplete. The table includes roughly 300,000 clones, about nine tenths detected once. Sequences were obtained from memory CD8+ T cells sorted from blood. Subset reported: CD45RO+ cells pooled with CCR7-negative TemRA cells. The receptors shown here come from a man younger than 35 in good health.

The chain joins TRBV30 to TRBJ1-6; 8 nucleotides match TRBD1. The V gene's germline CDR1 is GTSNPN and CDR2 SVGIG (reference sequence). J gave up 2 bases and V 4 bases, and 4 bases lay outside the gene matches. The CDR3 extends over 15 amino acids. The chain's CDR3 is CAWNRGETYNSPLHF. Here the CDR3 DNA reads TGTGCCTGGAACAGGGGGGAAACCTATAATTCACCCCTCCACTTT.

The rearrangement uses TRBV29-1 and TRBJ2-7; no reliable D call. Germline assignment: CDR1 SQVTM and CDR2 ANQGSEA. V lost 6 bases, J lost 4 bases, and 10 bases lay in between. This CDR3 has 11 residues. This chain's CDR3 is CSVVFGYEQYF. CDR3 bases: TGCAGCGTGGTGTTTGGGTACGAGCAGTACTTC.

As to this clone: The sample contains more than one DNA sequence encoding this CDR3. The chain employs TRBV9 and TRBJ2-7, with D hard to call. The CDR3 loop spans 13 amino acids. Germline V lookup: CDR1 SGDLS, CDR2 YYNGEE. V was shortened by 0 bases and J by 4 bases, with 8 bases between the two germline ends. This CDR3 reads CASSVGSSYEQYF. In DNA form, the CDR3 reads TGTGCCAGCAGCGTAGGGTCCTCGTACGAGCAGTACTTC.

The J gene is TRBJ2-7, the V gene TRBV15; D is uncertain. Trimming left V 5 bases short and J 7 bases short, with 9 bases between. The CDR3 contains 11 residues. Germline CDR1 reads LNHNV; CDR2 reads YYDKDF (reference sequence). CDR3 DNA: TGTGCCACCAGCGGTGCCGGGGAGCAGTACTTC. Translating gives CATSGAGEQYF. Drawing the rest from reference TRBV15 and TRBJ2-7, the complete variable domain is DAMVIQNPRYQVTQFGKPVTLSCSQTLNHNVMYWYQQKSSQAPKLLFHYYDKDFNNEADTPDNFQSRRPNTSFCFLDIRSPGLGDTAMYLCATSGAGEQYFGPGTRLTVT.

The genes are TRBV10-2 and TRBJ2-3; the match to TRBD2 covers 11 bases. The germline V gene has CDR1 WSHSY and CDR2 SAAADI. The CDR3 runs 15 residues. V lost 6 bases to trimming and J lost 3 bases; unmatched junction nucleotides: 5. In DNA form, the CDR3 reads TGCGCCAGCAGGTTTACTAGCGGGAGTACAGATACGCAGTATTTT. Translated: CASRFTSGSTDTQYF.

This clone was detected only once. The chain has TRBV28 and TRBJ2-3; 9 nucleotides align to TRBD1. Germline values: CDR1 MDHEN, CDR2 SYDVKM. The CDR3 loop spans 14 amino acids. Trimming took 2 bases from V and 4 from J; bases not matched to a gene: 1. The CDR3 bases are TGTGCCAGCAGTTTAAGGACAGGGGCAGATACGCAGTATTTT. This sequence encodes CASSLRTGADTQYF.

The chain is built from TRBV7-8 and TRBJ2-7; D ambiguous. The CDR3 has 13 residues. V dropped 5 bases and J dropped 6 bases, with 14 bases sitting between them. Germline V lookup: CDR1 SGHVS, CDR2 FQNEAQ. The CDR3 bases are TGTGCCAGCAGCCCGTCACGTAGCTCCGAGCAGTACTTC. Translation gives CASSPSRSSEQYF.

CDR3 DNA sequence: TGCAGCGTTGTCAGGGACTACAATGAGCAGTTCTTC. This gives the protein CSVVRDYNEQFF. The J gene is TRBJ2-1, the V gene TRBV29-1; a possible D gene is TRBD1 (5 bases). V lost 4 bases to trimming and J lost 3 bases, with 7 bases between them. Germline values: CDR1 SQVTM, CDR2 ANQGSEA. The CDR3 is 12 amino acids.

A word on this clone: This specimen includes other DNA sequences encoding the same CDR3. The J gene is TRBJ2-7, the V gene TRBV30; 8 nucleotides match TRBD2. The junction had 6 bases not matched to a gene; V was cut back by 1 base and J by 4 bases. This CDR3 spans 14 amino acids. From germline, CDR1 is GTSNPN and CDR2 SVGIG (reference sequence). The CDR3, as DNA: TGTGCCTGGAGTGGGAGCGGGAGAAGGTACGAGCAGTACTTC. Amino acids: CAWSGSGRRYEQYF.

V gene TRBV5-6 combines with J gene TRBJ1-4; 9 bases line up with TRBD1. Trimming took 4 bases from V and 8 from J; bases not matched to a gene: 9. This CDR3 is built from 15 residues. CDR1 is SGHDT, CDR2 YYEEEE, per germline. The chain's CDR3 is CASSREGTGIEKLFF. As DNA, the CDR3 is TGTGCCAGCAGCCGAGAAGGGACAGGGATCGAAAAACTGTTTTTT.

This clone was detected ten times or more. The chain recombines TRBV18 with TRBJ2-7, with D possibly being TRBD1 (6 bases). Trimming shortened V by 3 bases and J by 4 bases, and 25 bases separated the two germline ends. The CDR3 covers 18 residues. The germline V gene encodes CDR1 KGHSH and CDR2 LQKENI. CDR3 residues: CASSPGYRADDRPYEQYF. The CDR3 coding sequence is TGTGCCAGCTCACCGGGCTACAGGGCCGACGACCGACCTTACGAGCAGTACTTC.

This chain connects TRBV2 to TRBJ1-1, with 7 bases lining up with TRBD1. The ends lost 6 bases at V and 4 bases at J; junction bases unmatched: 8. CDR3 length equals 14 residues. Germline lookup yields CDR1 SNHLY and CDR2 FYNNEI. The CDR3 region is CASRETGAGTEAFF. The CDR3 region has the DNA TGTGCCAGCAGGGAAACAGGGGCTGGCACTGAAGCTTTCTTT.

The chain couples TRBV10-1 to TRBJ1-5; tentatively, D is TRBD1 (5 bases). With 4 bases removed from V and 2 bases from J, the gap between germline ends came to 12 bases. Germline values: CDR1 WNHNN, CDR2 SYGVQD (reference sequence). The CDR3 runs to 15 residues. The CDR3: CASSVGEEGNQPQHF. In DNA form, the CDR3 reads TGCGCCAGCAGTGTGGGGGAAGAGGGCAATCAGCCCCAGCATTTT.

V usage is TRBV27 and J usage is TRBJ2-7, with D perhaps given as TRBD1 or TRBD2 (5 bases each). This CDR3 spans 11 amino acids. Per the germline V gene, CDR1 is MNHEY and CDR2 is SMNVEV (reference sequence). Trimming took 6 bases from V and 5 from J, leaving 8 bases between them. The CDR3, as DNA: TGTGCCAGCAGCTCGGGGCACGAGCAGTACTTC. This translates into CASSSGHEQYF.

The CDR3, as DNA: TGTGCCAGCAGCTTACAGGGGCCCACCTACGAGCAGTACTTC. Amino acids: CASSLQGPTYEQYF. J is TRBJ2-7 and V is TRBV7-2; D is possibly TRBD1 (6 bases). The CDR3 is 14 residues long. Germline values: CDR1 SGHTA, CDR2 FQGNSA. V shed 2 bases and J shed 2 bases, with 10 bases lying between them. Supplemented by reference TRBV7-2 and TRBJ2-7, the full variable domain reads GAGVSQSPSNKVTEKGKDVELRCDPISGHTALYWYRQSLGQGLEFLIYFQGNSAPDKSGLPSDRFSAERTGGSVSTLTIQRTQQEDSAVYLCASSLQGPTYEQYFGPGTRLTVT.

The CDR3 DNA sequence: TGTGCCAGCAGCTCTAGCATGGATGAGCAGTTCTTC. This gives the protein CASSSSMDEQFF. The chain has TRBV7-2 and TRBJ2-1; TRBD2 might be the D (5 bases). Germline V lookup: CDR1 SGHTA, CDR2 FQGNSA. Trimming pared 4 bases from V and 8 bases from J, leaving 9 bases between. This CDR3 comprises 12 residues.

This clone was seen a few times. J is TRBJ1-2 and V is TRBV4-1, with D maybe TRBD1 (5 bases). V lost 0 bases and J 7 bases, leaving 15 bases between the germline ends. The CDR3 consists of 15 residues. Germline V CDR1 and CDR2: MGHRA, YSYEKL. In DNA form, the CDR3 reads TGCGCCAGCAGCCAAGAATCCCGGGGGGATGGTGGCTACACCTTC. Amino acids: CASSQESRGDGGYTF.

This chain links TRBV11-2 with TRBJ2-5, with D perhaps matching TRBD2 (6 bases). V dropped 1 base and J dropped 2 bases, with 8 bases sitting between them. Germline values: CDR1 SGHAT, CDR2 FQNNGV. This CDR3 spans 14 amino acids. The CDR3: CASSLGGLQETQYF. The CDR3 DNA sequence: TGTGCCAGCAGCTTAGGGGGACTGCAAGAGACCCAGTACTTC.

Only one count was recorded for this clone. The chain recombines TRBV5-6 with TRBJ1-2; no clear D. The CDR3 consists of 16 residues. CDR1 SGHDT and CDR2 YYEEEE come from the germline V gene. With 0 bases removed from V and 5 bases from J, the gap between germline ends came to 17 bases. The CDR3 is CASSLGTSGVGYGYTF. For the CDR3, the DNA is TGTGCCAGCAGCTTGGGGACCAGTGGGGTCGGGTATGGCTACACCTTC.

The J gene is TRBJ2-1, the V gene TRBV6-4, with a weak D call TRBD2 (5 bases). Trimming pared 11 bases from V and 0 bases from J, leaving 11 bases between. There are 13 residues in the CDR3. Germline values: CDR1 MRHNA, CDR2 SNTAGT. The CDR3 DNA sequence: TGTGCCGGAAAGCGGAGCTCCTACAATGAGCAGTTCTTC. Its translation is CAGKRSSYNEQFF.